One T cell receptor beta chain is described in this entry. Antigen specificity is unknown. Without the conserved terminal phenylalanine or tryptophan, this CDR3 likely stems from a read error. The DNA is omitted, as the CDR3 cannot be located on it reliably, and the CDR3 follows TCRdb's listing. These data originate in a study of molecular identifiers for immune sequencing clone quantification. As for the study in general: Four of five RNA aliquots from roughly 21,000 or 96,000 naive CD8 T cells were sequenced. Findings of the study overall: The share of molecules held by clones above 20 RNA copies was over 98% in effector cells and under 1% in naive cells.

Investigators produced naive CD8 libraries from approximately 20,000 to 1,000,000 sorted cells, drawing on 10%, 30% or 50% RNA. Bulk TCR libraries used previously described methods and listed TCR primers. A single record per CDR3 protein comes from TCRdb applying MiXCR to the PCR reads. The sample yields nearly 55,000 distinct CDR3 sequences, roughly 36% seen once. The specimen was naive CD8+ T cells from blood, with Jurkat cell RNA spiked in. The subset here: FACS-sorted CD8+CD4-CCR7+CD45RA+ naive T cells. This clonotype originated in a human donor in good health. Some libraries in this study had Jurkat cell RNA spiked in.

CDR3 protein: CATSDGDRAGANVQTY. The rearrangement links TRBV24-1 to TRBJ2-6; the table's D call of TRBD1 was not tested on the DNA. The CDR3 is 16 amino acids long, termini counted. CDR1 and CDR2 (germline): KGHDR, SFDVKD.